This T cell receptor (beta chain) was observed in a study of T cell changes during pregnancy in multiple sclerosis. Clones were read by immunoSEQ multiplex PCR, and TCRdb kept only the in-frame ones, dropping some. Of approximately 57,000 clones in the sample, just over 90% were seen once. CDR1 SGHRS and CDR2 YFSETQ come from the germline V gene. The CDR3 runs to 14 residues. Trimming stripped 3 bases from V and 2 bases from J, with 8 bases between. The source is a female donor with multiple sclerosis, enrolled in a pregnancy study. The sample consisted of CD4+ T cells from peripheral blood mononuclear cells, taken in the second trimester of pregnancy. This sequence joins TRBV5-1 and TRBJ2-2; maybe TRBD2 (6 bases). Here the CDR3 DNA reads TGCGCCAGCAGCTCGGGACTCAACACCGGGGAGCTGTTTTTT. Its protein is CASSSGLNTGELFF.